Sequencing of this T cell receptor (beta chain) was carried out in a study of tumor-infiltrating lymphocytes in glioblastoma multiforme. Study outcomes and limitations: Detected clone frequencies may not reflect cell counts, being RNA-based. The TCR and somatic mutation analysis included just one glioblastoma patient.

Multiple V-beta primers and a C-beta primer amplified TCRB from RNA. Input was 0.5 ug total RNA, reverse-transcribed with a C-beta primer. Unique molecular identifiers were not described for the libraries. TCRdb re-called the multiplex PCR reads with MiXCR, one entry per CDR3 protein. The sample gives some 11,000 distinct CDR3 sequences, over 60% of which show up once; 40% is in the top ten. Details on this clonotype: What it binds is not known. At one boundary the junction diverges from the germline segment, which might be a read error.

Germline CDR1 and CDR2: SGHNT and YYREEE (reference sequence). This CDR3 spans 16 amino acids. This rearrangement joins TRBV5-4 to TRBJ2-6, with D perhaps assigned TRBD1 or TRBD2 (5 bases each). The source material was brain tumor tissue. The sequence derives from a male donor with glioblastoma. The chain's CDR3 is CASSLSWMNGANVVTF. The CDR3 nucleotides read TGTGCCAGCAGCTTGAGTTGGATGAACGGGGCCAACGTCGTGACTTTC.